What follows are 29 T cell receptor beta chains derived from one specimen sequenced in a study of cytomegalovirus exposure and HLA in healthy donors. PCR amplification relied on 60 Vbeta primers (plus 13 Jbeta primers). Sequencing was performed with immunoSEQ multiplex PCR; in TCRdb, only in-frame clones are kept and a portion is missing. The sample carries about 120,000 clones, about 80% recorded once. The sample comprised PBMCs. These TCRs come from a female donor in good health and CMV-seronegative.

The rearrangement joins TRBV5-1 to TRBJ2-7; tentatively, D is TRBD1 (6 bases). The CDR3 runs 14 residues. V was cut by 0 bases and J by 0 bases, with 7 bases left in between. Germline-derived CDR1 and CDR2 are SGHRS and YFSETQ. CDR3 in amino acids: CASSLATGSYEQYF. CDR3 sequence (DNA): TGCGCCAGCAGCTTGGCGACAGGCTCCTACGAGCAGTACTTC.

V and J are TRBV29-1 and TRBJ2-1; possibly TRBD2 for D (5 bases). Germline V gives CDR1 SQVTM, CDR2 ANQGSEA. V shed 4 bases and J shed 8 bases, with 18 bases lying between them. CDR3 length equals 14 residues. CDR3 sequence (DNA): TGCAGCGTTGGGAGGCTTTTAAGGTCCGATGAGCAGTTCTTC. It is translated as CSVGRLLRSDEQFF.

The chain recombines TRBV10-3 with TRBJ2-2, with TRBD2 matching over 11 bases. This CDR3 contains 13 residues. Germline V lookup: CDR1 ENHRY, CDR2 SYGVKD. The chain's CDR3 is CASGGENTGELFF. The CDR3 DNA follows: TGTGCTAGCGGGGGGGAAAACACCGGGGAGCTGTTTTTT.

V and J are TRBV2 and TRBJ1-2; no clear D gene. The CDR3 is 13 amino acids. The germline CDR1 and CDR2 sequences are SNHLY and FYNNEI. Trimming took off 3 bases at V and 7 bases at J, with 12 bases between the two ends. CDR3 loop: CASSDNGVGGYTF. CDR3 DNA: TGTGCCAGCAGTGACAATGGAGTTGGTGGCTACACCTTC.

This chain uses TRBV11-2 with TRBJ1-1; D is possibly TRBD1 (5 bases). This CDR3 is 14 amino acids long. CDR1 is SGHAT, CDR2 FQNNGV, per germline. Trimming removed 1 base at V and 4 bases at J, with 10 bases between. The CDR3 loop reads CASSLVRGSTEAFF. CDR3 DNA: TGTGCCAGCAGCTTAGTCCGGGGGAGCACTGAAGCTTTCTTT. The variable domain in full, with the rest retrieved from reference TRBV11-2 and TRBJ1-1, is EAGVAQSPRYKIIEKRQSVAFWCNPISGHATLYWYQQILGQGPKLLIQFQNNGVVDDSQLPKDRFSAERLKGVDSTLKIQPAKLEDSAVYLCASSLVRGSTEAFFGQGTRLTVV.

J is TRBJ1-1 and V is TRBV30, with D possibly matching TRBD1 (5 bases). Germline V gene data show CDR1 as GTSNPN and CDR2 as SVGIG (reference sequence). V was trimmed by 4 bases and J by 4 bases, leaving 13 bases between them. The CDR3 consists of 13 residues. The CDR3 spells CAWKAGFGTEAFF. CDR3 coding DNA: TGTGCCTGGAAGGCAGGGTTTGGCACTGAAGCTTTCTTT.

This chain uses TRBV5-1 with TRBJ2-3, with 11 nucleotides matching TRBD2. The germline V gene encodes CDR1 SGHRS and CDR2 YFSETQ. With V trimmed by 4 bases and J by 0 bases, 13 bases remained unmatched. This CDR3 has 19 amino acids. The CDR3 loop reads CASSAVQPSGGTSTDTQYF. CDR3 nucleotides: TGCGCCAGCAGCGCTGTCCAGCCTAGCGGGGGGACTAGCACAGATACGCAGTATTTT.

This chain uses TRBV19 with TRBJ1-2, with 8 bases aligning to TRBD1. Germline values: CDR1 LNHDA, CDR2 SQIVND (reference sequence). There are 14 residues in the CDR3. Trimming took 7 bases from V and 3 from J; bases not matched to a gene: 7. As DNA, the CDR3 is TGTGCCAGTACTACCGACAGGGGACACTATGGCTACACCTTC. This sequence encodes CASTTDRGHYGYTF.

V gene TRBV13 combines with J gene TRBJ1-2; D perhaps matches TRBD1 (6 bases). The CDR3 is 13 amino acids. Trimming took 5 bases from V and 8 from J, leaving 15 bases between them. The germline gives CDR1 PRHDT, CDR2 FYEKMQ (reference sequence). This CDR3 reads CASSSLGGQGYTF. CDR3 bases: TGTGCCAGCAGCAGTCTGGGTGGACAGGGCTACACCTTC.

The chain recombines TRBV15 with TRBJ2-2; no definite D call. Germline V gene sequence: CDR1 LNHNV, CDR2 YYDKDF (reference sequence). The V end was cut by 6 bases, the J end by 4 bases, with 12 bases between. CDR3 length equals 14 residues. The CDR3 DNA is TGTGCCACCAGTTACAGCCATGTCACCGGGGAGCTGTTTTTT. Translated: CATSYSHVTGELFF.

The chain is built from TRBV6-1 and TRBJ2-4; 8 bases are a match to TRBD2. CDR1 and CDR2 from the germline V gene are MNHNS and SASEGT. The CDR3 runs to 16 residues. V lost 1 base and J lost 0; bases outside the gene matches: 2. CDR3 region: CASSEVAGLAKNIQYF. CDR3 in DNA: TGTGCCAGCAGTGAAGTAGCGGGGCTAGCCAAAAACATTCAGTACTTC.

This chain connects TRBV13 to TRBJ2-7; maybe TRBD1 (5 bases). The CDR3 is 15 amino acids. V was trimmed by 5 bases and J by 1 base, leaving 15 bases between them. Germline V gives CDR1 PRHDT, CDR2 FYEKMQ (reference sequence). This chain's CDR3 is CASSASGSWSYEQYF. The CDR3 DNA reads as TGTGCCAGCAGCGCATCAGGGTCGTGGTCCTACGAGCAGTACTTC.

Only a few counts were recorded for this clone. The rearrangement links TRBV5-4 to TRBJ1-1; possibly TRBD1 for D (5 bases). CDR1 SGHNT and CDR2 YYREEE come from the germline V gene (reference sequence). V was trimmed by 7 bases and J by 4 bases, leaving 11 bases between them. The CDR3 covers 12 residues. CDR3 sequence reads: CASRGVRTEAFF. As DNA, the CDR3 is TGTGCCAGCCGGGGGGTTCGCACTGAAGCTTTCTTT.

This clone was detected only a few times. The chain links TRBV7-9 to TRBJ1-2; D unclear. V gave up 2 bases and J gave up 13 bases, with 11 bases separating them. Per the germline V gene, CDR1 is SEHNR and CDR2 is FQNEAQ (reference sequence). CDR3 length equals 11 residues. CDR3: CASSLQRTVTF. The CDR3 DNA sequence: TGTGCCAGCAGCTTACAGCGGACGGTCACCTTC. Filled out from reference TRBV7-9 and TRBJ1-2, the complete variable domain reads DTGVSQNPRHKITKRGQNVTFRCDPISEHNRLYWYRQTLGQGPEFLTYFQNEAQLEKSRLLSDRFSAERPKGSFSTLEIQRTEQGDSAMYLCASSLQRTVTFGSGTRLTVV.

The chain has TRBV11-2 and TRBJ1-2, with D maybe TRBD1 (6 bases). The CDR3 is 15 residues long. Looked up from germline, CDR1 is SGHAT and CDR2 is FQNNGV. Trimming pared 4 bases from V and 3 bases from J, leaving 15 bases between. The CDR3 protein is CASSSLGGLDYGYTF. CDR3 in DNA: TGTGCCAGCAGCTCCCTCGGGGGGCTGGACTATGGCTACACCTTC.

This clone occurred a few times. This chain uses TRBV6-4 with TRBJ2-7; TRBD2 agrees at 7 bases. Germline V gene sequence: CDR1 MRHNA, CDR2 SNTAGT. This CDR3 has 14 amino acids. V trimming: 6 bases; J trimming: 6 bases; junction bases outside the gene matches: 11. CDR3 region: CASSPGTGGSEQYF. The CDR3 coding sequence is TGTGCCAGCAGCCCTGGGACGGGAGGAAGCGAGCAGTACTTC.

Ten or more counts support this clone. The rearrangement uses TRBV5-8 and TRBJ2-7; tentatively, D is TRBD1 (6 bases). CDR3 length equals 14 residues. Trimming removed 4 bases at V and 2 bases at J, with 13 bases between. Germline V gene lookup returns CDR1 SGHTS and CDR2 YDEGEE. For the CDR3, the DNA is TGTGCCAGCAGCCTTGGGCAGGGGCCCTACGAGCAGTACTTC. This encodes CASSLGQGPYEQYF.

The V and J genes are TRBV7-6 and TRBJ1-4; 9 bases line up with TRBD1. Looked up from germline, CDR1 is SGHVS and CDR2 is FNYEAQ. V dropped 4 bases and J dropped 6; count of bases not matched to a gene: 6. The CDR3 consists of 15 residues. CDR3 residues: CASSSETGGDEKLFF. CDR3 coding DNA: TGTGCCAGCAGCTCGGAGACAGGGGGAGATGAAAAACTGTTTTTT.

V and J are TRBV30 and TRBJ1-1; perhaps TRBD1 as D (5 bases). CDR3 length: 12 residues. V shed 4 bases and J shed 1 base, with 7 bases lying between them. Germline CDR1 GTSNPN, CDR2 SVGIG (reference sequence). CDR3 amino acids: CAWTQGNTEAFF. In nucleotides, the CDR3 is TGTGCCTGGACCCAGGGGAACACTGAAGCTTTCTTT.

This chain joins TRBV15 and TRBJ2-1; a weak D match, TRBD1 (5 bases). Trimming took 3 bases from V and 6 from J, leaving 12 bases between them. The CDR3 covers 14 residues. Germline CDR1 reads LNHNV; CDR2 reads YYDKDF (reference sequence). The CDR3 DNA sequence: TGTGCCACCAGCAGGGACAAGGATTTCAATGAGCAGTTCTTC. It codes for CATSRDKDFNEQFF.

The chain is built from TRBV28 and TRBJ2-3, with 13 bases identical to TRBD2. Looked up from germline, CDR1 is MDHEN and CDR2 is SYDVKM. The CDR3 has 19 residues. V was pared by 3 bases and J by 0 bases, with 9 bases of the junction left unmatched. CDR3 coding DNA: TGTGCCAGCAGTTTCCCAACTAGCGGGGGGGCCTCTAGCACAGATACGCAGTATTTT. It specifies CASSFPTSGGASSTDTQYF.

This rearrangement joins TRBV16 to TRBJ1-4; 10 bases map to TRBD1. This CDR3 has 15 amino acids. Germline V CDR1 and CDR2: KGHSY, FQNENV. Losses at the gene ends were 6 bases for V and 6 bases for J; bases not matched to a gene: 7. This chain's CDR3 is CASSPGQGVYEKLFF. In DNA, the CDR3 is TGTGCCAGCAGTCCCGGACAGGGGGTGTATGAAAAACTGTTTTTT.

The chain links TRBV5-1 to TRBJ2-2, with 7 nucleotides matching TRBD2. This CDR3 is 15 amino acids long. Germline V gene sequence: CDR1 SGHRS, CDR2 YFSETQ. With V trimmed by 4 bases and J by 6 bases, 9 bases remained unmatched. The CDR3 bases are TGCGCCAGCAGCGAAAGCGGGGCTGGAGCCGGGGAGCTGTTTTTT. It codes for CASSESGAGAGELFF.

V is TRBV6-5 and J is TRBJ1-2, with 9 bases aligning to TRBD1. Germline V lookup: CDR1 MNHEY, CDR2 SVGAGI. V lost 2 bases and J lost 5; bases outside the gene matches: 6. The CDR3 extends over 15 amino acids. The CDR3 sequence: CASSYATGGNYGYTF. In DNA form, the CDR3 reads TGTGCCAGCAGTTACGCGACAGGGGGGAATTATGGCTACACCTTC.

This clone has more than one count but fewer than ten. The CDR3 DNA is TGCGCCAGCAGCCAATTAATGGGGGGCATTCAGTACTTC. It yields the protein CASSQLMGGIQYF. The chain links TRBV4-1 to TRBJ2-4, with a possible D match to TRBD2 (6 bases). Trimming removed 2 bases at V and 9 bases at J, with 11 bases between. The germline gives CDR1 MGHRA, CDR2 YSYEKL. The CDR3 has 13 amino acids.

This rearrangement joins TRBV9 to TRBJ2-1, with D possibly TRBD2 on 6 matching bases. In germline, CDR1 is SGDLS, CDR2 YYNGEE. Trimming left V 0 bases short and J 5 bases short, with 12 bases between. This CDR3 contains 15 residues. The CDR3: CASSVGGTGDNEQFF. CDR3 nucleotides: TGTGCCAGCAGCGTAGGAGGCACGGGGGACAATGAGCAGTTCTTC.

The V and J genes are TRBV5-4 and TRBJ2-3, with a tentative D call TRBD1 (6 bases). The CDR3 spans 14 residues. V lost 9 bases to trimming and J lost 2 bases, with 16 bases between them. CDR1 and CDR2 from the germline V gene are SGHNT and YYREEE (reference sequence). Written as DNA, the CDR3 is TGTGCCACCAAACAGGGTCTAGACACAGATACGCAGTATTTT. Protein product: CATKQGLDTDTQYF.

The CDR3 reads CASSPKSGSLEAFF. The CDR3 DNA follows: TGTGCCAGCTCACCAAAGAGCGGGAGCCTTGAAGCTTTCTTT. The chain links TRBV18 to TRBJ1-1; D remains ambiguous. V lost 2 bases to trimming and J lost 7 bases, with 14 bases between them. Germline loops: CDR1 KGHSH, CDR2 LQKENI. There are 14 residues in the CDR3.

As DNA, the CDR3 is TGTGCCAGCCAAGGAGACAGGTTTGAATCACCCCTCCACTTT. This sequence encodes CASQGDRFESPLHF. This rearrangement joins TRBV9 to TRBJ1-6, with a possible D match to TRBD1 (6 bases). Per the germline V gene, CDR1 is SGDLS and CDR2 is YYNGEE. The CDR3 spans 14 residues. V was trimmed by 7 bases and J by 10 bases, leaving 18 bases between them.